Below are 29 T cell receptor beta chains sequenced from a single sample in a study of immune evolution from preneoplasia to lung adenocarcinoma (TCRdb year 2021). The library was made by the immunoSEQ multiplex PCR assay. TCRdb limited this immuneACCESS table to in-frame rearrangements with V and J called. A share of clones is missing; checked studies link under half to unresolved V genes, and the rest is unexplained. The sample data list under 45,000 clones, and roughly 80% of these were observed just once. The ten largest make up approximately 4.8% of the sample. Specimen: FFPE invasive lung adenocarcinoma tissue. The intended sense of this specimen's cell subset or site label: frankly invasive lung adenocarcinoma (ADC). Receptor source: a person aged 55 to 75 with lung adenocarcinoma.

The J gene is TRBJ2-7, the V gene TRBV25-1; no definite D call. Trimming shortened V by 5 bases and J by 2 bases, and 7 bases separated the two germline ends. The germline V gene encodes CDR1 MGHDK and CDR2 SYGVNS. CDR3 length: 12 amino acids. The DNA of the CDR3 is TGTGCCAGCAGTCCTCAAACCTACGAGCAGTACTTC. Its protein product is CASSPQTYEQYF.

This clone appeared a few times. CDR3 protein: CASSLLGGFFNEKLFF. The CDR3 bases are TGTGCCAGCAGCTTACTTGGAGGTTTCTTTAATGAAAAACTGTTTTTT. The chain carries TRBV28 and TRBJ1-4; D not resolved. V lost 6 bases, J lost 4 bases, and 18 bases lay in between. Germline V gives CDR1 MDHEN, CDR2 SYDVKM. CDR3 size: 16 residues.

Turning to this clone: A junction boundary mismatches the germline segment, possibly from a read error. The rearrangement joins TRBV7-7 to TRBJ2-5; D uncertain. CDR1 and CDR2 (germline): SSHAT, FNYEAQ (reference sequence). The CDR3 runs to 14 residues. For the CDR3, the DNA is TGTGCTAGCAGCTTAGGCAGGCGCCAAGAGACCCAGTACTTC. Its translation is CASSLGRRQETQYF. The whole variable domain, remainder taken from reference TRBV7-7 and TRBJ2-5, is GAGVSQSPRYKVTKRGQDVTLRCDPISSHATLYWYQQALGQGPEFLTYFNYEAQPDKSGLPSDRFSAERPEGSISTLTIQRTEQRDSAMYRCASSLGRRQETQYFGPGTRLLVL.

This clone is termed medium-sized. The chain is built from TRBV29-1 and TRBJ1-2; a possible D gene is TRBD1 (5 bases). V lost 3 bases and J lost 7, with 12 bases in between. The germline V gene has CDR1 SQVTM and CDR2 ANQGSEA. The CDR3 has 12 residues. CDR3 region: CSVDRQGGGYTF. DNA of the CDR3: TGCAGCGTTGATCGGCAGGGCGGTGGCTACACCTTC.

V usage is TRBV11-2 and J usage is TRBJ2-3; TRBD1 is a possible D gene (5 bases). The germline V gene has CDR1 SGHAT and CDR2 FQNNGV. The V end lost 0 bases, the J end lost 1 base, and 8 bases lay between the germline ends. This CDR3 has 15 amino acids. The CDR3 reads CASSLDPQGTDTQYF. CDR3 DNA: TGTGCCAGCAGCTTAGATCCACAGGGCACAGATACGCAGTATTTT.

The chain has TRBV7-3 and TRBJ2-1, with 7 bases identical to TRBD2. The V and J ends lost 5 bases and 2 bases, in that order; junction bases with no gene match: 6. This CDR3 contains 15 residues. Looked up from germline, CDR1 is SGHTA and CDR2 is FQGTGA. CDR3 residues: CASSMGGPTYNEQFF. The CDR3 DNA reads TGTGCCAGCAGCATGGGAGGGCCGACCTACAATGAGCAGTTCTTC.

The chain couples TRBV28 to TRBJ2-7; 8 bases map to TRBD1. V trimming: 8 bases; J trimming: 2 bases; junction bases outside the gene matches: 8. In germline, CDR1 is MDHEN, CDR2 SYDVKM. This CDR3 has 14 residues. This CDR3 reads CASGRQGTTYEQYF. The CDR3 region has the DNA TGTGCCAGCGGGCGACAGGGGACCACCTACGAGCAGTACTTC.

V is TRBV7-8 and J is TRBJ2-1; no definite D call. This CDR3 is 13 amino acids long. The germline gives CDR1 SGHVS, CDR2 FQNEAQ. Between the trimmed V and J ends, which lost 1 base and 5 bases, there was a span of 6 bases. CDR3 amino acids: CASSLGTDNEQFF. CDR3 nucleotide sequence: TGTGCCAGCAGCTTAGGAACCGACAATGAGCAGTTCTTC.

The V gene is TRBV28, the J gene TRBJ2-5, with a tentative D call TRBD2 (5 bases). Per the germline V gene, CDR1 is MDHEN and CDR2 is SYDVKM. V lost 6 bases and J 7 bases, leaving 12 bases between the germline ends. This CDR3 is built from 12 residues. As DNA, the CDR3 is TGTGCCAGCAGCAGAGGGCCAAGGACCCAGTACTTC. It encodes CASSRGPRTQYF.

V and J are TRBV27 and TRBJ2-1; D may be TRBD2 (5 bases). This CDR3 has 14 amino acids. The V and J ends lost 3 bases and 2 bases respectively, with 8 bases between them. Germline values: CDR1 MNHEY, CDR2 SMNVEV (reference sequence). DNA of the CDR3: TGTGCCAGCAGTTTCAGCGGTACCTACAATGAGCAGTTCTTC. This encodes CASSFSGTYNEQFF.

The chain employs TRBV19 and TRBJ2-5, with 7 positions matching TRBD1. Germline assignment: CDR1 LNHDA and CDR2 SQIVND (reference sequence). The trim removed 5 bases at V and 4 bases at J, leaving 4 bases unmatched. The CDR3 loop spans 13 amino acids. The CDR3 region has the DNA TGTGCCAGTAGTGTGAACAGGGGAGAGACCCAGTACTTC. Its protein is CASSVNRGETQYF.

The V call is TRBV7-3, the J call TRBJ2-1, with TRBD1 matching 9 bases. Trimming cost V 5 bases and J 6 bases; bases outside gene matches: 8. Germline CDR1 and CDR2: SGHTA and FQGTGA. The CDR3 is 15 amino acids. The CDR3 DNA sequence: TGTGCCAGCAGCCCAGACAGGGGGAGTTTCAATGAGCAGTTCTTC. It encodes CASSPDRGSFNEQFF.

The V and J genes are TRBV5-4 and TRBJ1-2; 8 bases agree with TRBD1. The ends lost 4 bases at V and 1 base at J; junction bases unmatched: 6. The V gene's germline CDR1 is SGHNT and CDR2 YYREEE (reference sequence). This CDR3 contains 15 residues. CDR3 residues: CASSAGTGINYGYTF. As DNA, the CDR3 is TGTGCCAGCAGCGCCGGGACAGGTATTAACTATGGCTACACCTTC.

This sequence joins TRBV5-1 and TRBJ1-2, with 8 bases matching TRBD1. The trim removed 0 bases at V and 7 bases at J, leaving 5 bases unmatched. The length of the CDR3 is 14 residues. In germline, CDR1 is SGHRS, CDR2 YFSETQ. CDR3 nucleotides: TGCGCCAGCAGCTTGGAGTCAGGGACAGGTGGCTACACCTTC. Residues: CASSLESGTGGYTF.

The chain is built from TRBV4-2 and TRBJ2-7; TRBD1 agrees at 7 bases. The germline V gene has CDR1 LGHNA and CDR2 YNFKEQ. The ends lost 1 base at V and 7 bases at J; junction bases unmatched: 10. The CDR3 consists of 15 residues. CDR3 protein: CASSQGFGDREEQYF. CDR3 DNA: TGTGCCAGCAGCCAAGGATTCGGAGACAGGGAAGAGCAGTACTTC.

This sequence joins TRBV28 and TRBJ1-5; D is unresolved. The CDR3 sequence is 12 residues long. The V end was cut by 1 base, the J end by 13 bases, with 11 bases between. Germline V gene data show CDR1 as MDHEN and CDR2 as SYDVKM. CDR3 residues: CASSLSGRGQHF. In nucleotides, the CDR3 is TGTGCCAGCAGTTTATCCGGGCGCGGACAGCATTTT.

The gene calls are TRBV7-9 and TRBJ2-7; D not certain. CDR3 size: 13 residues. The germline gives CDR1 SEHNR, CDR2 FQNEAQ (reference sequence). V was shortened by 3 bases and J by 1 base, with 7 bases between the two germline ends. The CDR3 region is CASSFNPSYEQYF. Here the CDR3 DNA reads TGTGCCAGCAGCTTTAACCCTTCCTACGAGCAGTACTTC.

J is TRBJ1-5 and V is TRBV5-1; the D is unclear. The CDR3 extends over 14 amino acids. The V gene's germline CDR1 is SGHRS and CDR2 YFSETQ. Trimming stripped 4 bases from V and 4 bases from J, with 12 bases between. The DNA for the CDR3 is TGCGCCAGCAGCGAGGGATCGGGGAATCAGCCCCAGCATTTT. Its protein is CASSEGSGNQPQHF.

The rearrangement uses TRBV7-3 and TRBJ2-3; 13 bases align to TRBD2. Trimming took 4 bases from V and 4 from J; bases not matched to a gene: 5. Germline CDR1 SGHTA, CDR2 FQGTGA. This CDR3 has 16 residues. The CDR3 reads CASSSGTSGKADTQYF. CDR3 nucleotides: TGTGCCAGCAGCTCCGGGACTAGCGGGAAGGCAGATACGCAGTATTTT.

The rearrangement joins TRBV4-1 to TRBJ2-3, with TRBD2 matching over 10 bases. The CDR3 has 18 amino acids. V gave up 1 base and J gave up 1 base; unmatched junction bases: 8. CDR1 and CDR2 from the germline V gene are MGHRA and YSYEKL. The CDR3 spells CASSQVPQLAGGTDTQYF. In nucleotides, the CDR3 is TGCGCCAGCAGCCAAGTCCCCCAGCTAGCGGGGGGCACAGATACGCAGTATTTT.

V is TRBV7-2 and J is TRBJ1-5, with 7 nucleotides matching TRBD1. The CDR3 covers 16 residues. CDR1 SGHTA and CDR2 FQGNSA come from the germline V gene. V lost 1 base to trimming and J lost 6 bases; unmatched junction nucleotides: 9. CDR3: CASSLGQRGLGQPQHF. The CDR3 nucleotides are TGTGCCAGCAGCTTAGGACAGAGGGGGCTTGGTCAGCCCCAGCATTTT. The variable domain in full, completed from reference TRBV7-2 and TRBJ1-5, reads GAGVSQSPSNKVTEKGKDVELRCDPISGHTALYWYRQSLGQGLEFLIYFQGNSAPDKSGLPSDRFSAERTGGSVSTLTIQRTQQEDSAVYLCASSLGQRGLGQPQHFGDGTRLSIL.

The chain recombines TRBV11-2 with TRBJ2-1; D ambiguous. Germline CDR1 is SGHAT and CDR2 is FQNNGV. Trimming took 1 base from V and 0 from J, leaving 10 bases between them. CDR3 length: 16 residues. The CDR3 protein is CASSLGGSTSYNEQFF. Written as DNA, the CDR3 is TGTGCCAGCAGCTTAGGGGGAAGTACCTCCTACAATGAGCAGTTCTTC.

The gene calls are TRBV11-3 and TRBJ2-3, with D perhaps TRBD2 (5 bases). The CDR3 runs 14 residues. Trimming pared 7 bases from V and 4 bases from J, leaving 15 bases between. The germline CDR1 and CDR2 sequences are SGHNT and YENEEA. This CDR3 is CASTPGWEPDTQYF. The CDR3 bases are TGTGCCAGCACCCCGGGGTGGGAGCCAGATACGCAGTATTTT. The complete variable domain, with remaining parts taken from reference TRBV11-3 and TRBJ2-3, reads EAGVVQSPRYKIIEKKQPVAFWCNPISGHNTLYWYLQNLGQGPELLIRYENEEAVDDSQLPKDRFSAERLKGVDSTLKIQPAELGDSAVYLCASTPGWEPDTQYFGPGTRLTVL.

The J gene is TRBJ2-7, the V gene TRBV12-5, with 7 bases lining up with TRBD2. Germline lookup yields CDR1 LGHNT and CDR2 FRNRAP. Trimming at V came to 3 bases and at J to 4 bases, leaving 9 bases not matched to a gene. The CDR3 is 15 residues long. Here the CDR3 DNA reads TGTGCTAGTGGTTTCCCAAATGCGGGAGTATACGAGCAGTACTTC. It codes for CASGFPNAGVYEQYF.

In the case of this clone: Other nucleotide sequences in the sample specify the same CDR3. The J gene is TRBJ2-3, the V gene TRBV15, with a possible D match to TRBD2 (6 bases). This CDR3 is 15 amino acids long. Trimming took off 0 bases at V and 3 bases at J, with 10 bases between the two ends. Looked up from germline, CDR1 is LNHNV and CDR2 is YYDKDF (reference sequence). CDR3 in amino acids: CATSREWGGTDTQYF. DNA of the CDR3: TGTGCCACCAGCAGAGAATGGGGAGGAACAGATACGCAGTATTTT.

The chain recombines TRBV9 with TRBJ1-5; D may be TRBD1 (6 bases). V gave up 0 bases and J gave up 6 bases, with 13 bases separating them. There are 15 residues in the CDR3. CDR1 SGDLS and CDR2 YYNGEE come from the germline V gene. This CDR3 reads CASSVGGSGAQPQHF. DNA for the CDR3: TGTGCCAGCAGCGTAGGAGGTTCAGGGGCTCAGCCCCAGCATTTT.

The chain uses TRBV25-1 and TRBJ1-3; D possibly corresponds to TRBD1 (6 bases). V shed 6 bases and J shed 2 bases, with 14 bases lying between them. Germline V gene data show CDR1 as MGHDK and CDR2 as SYGVNS. The CDR3 runs to 15 residues. The CDR3, as DNA: TGTGCCAGCAGCGGAGCCACAGGGACTGGAAACACCATATATTTT. It specifies CASSGATGTGNTIYF.

CDR3 nucleotide sequence: TGCAGCGTTGGGATCGACACCCAACGGGAGACCCAGTACTTC. Amino acids: CSVGIDTQRETQYF. This chain joins TRBV29-1 and TRBJ2-5; D gene uncertain. The length of the CDR3 is 14 residues. The germline CDR1 and CDR2 sequences are SQVTM and ANQGSEA. Trimming removed 4 bases from V and 5 bases from J, with 17 bases in between.

The V call is TRBV11-2, the J call TRBJ1-5; unclear D gene. The CDR3 sequence is 13 residues long. Germline V gives CDR1 SGHAT, CDR2 FQNNGV. Trimming left V 0 bases short and J 1 base short, with 1 base between. The CDR3 sequence: CASSLDSNQPQHF. The CDR3 coding sequence is TGTGCCAGCAGCTTAGACAGCAATCAGCCCCAGCATTTT.